This TCR beta chain was recorded in a study of T cells in narcolepsy. Notes on this clone: Its target is not known.

Study-wide results and limits: Reportedly, autoreactive clonotypes were serially detected in patients' blood but not controls'. Same-patient CSF and blood CD4+ T cell clonotypes included HCRT-specific and TRIB2-specific autoreactive ones. No autoreactive T cell clone sequences appeared in some memory CD4+ repertoires.

The CDR3 loop spans 16 amino acids. J was trimmed by 0 bases and V by 1 base; bases with no gene match: 3. Germline CDR1 is SGDLS and CDR2 is YYNGEE. Profiled with immunoSEQ multiplex PCR; TCRdb holds only in-frame clones, not every one. The sample lists about 33,000 clones; 85% to 90% were seen once. The sequence was collected from a human donor with narcolepsy. Material: CD45RA- memory CD4+ T cells from PBMCs. This chain connects TRBV9 to TRBJ2-1; 8 nucleotides line up with TRBD2. The CDR3 is CASSVLRGGSYNEQFF. CDR3 coding DNA: TGTGCCAGCAGCGTACTACGGGGGGGCTCCTACAATGAGCAGTTCTTC.